Below are 9 T cell receptor beta chains sequenced from a single sample in a study of radiation and T cells in renal cell carcinoma. Produced via immunoSEQ multiplex PCR; TCRdb's table is partial and in-frame only. The table records approximately 9,400 clones, 58% of them present only once. The sample's treatment: treatment-naive control, cytoreductive nephrectomy. The sample was tumor tissue, taken from a patient whose treatment was nephrectomy without radiotherapy. The receptors stem from a man aged 35-49 years with renal cell carcinoma.

The chain recombines TRBV7-9 with TRBJ2-4; tentative D call: TRBD1 (6 bases). Deletions cut 4 bases from V and 1 base from J, with 8 bases between. The germline V gene has CDR1 SEHNR and CDR2 FQNEAQ (reference sequence). The CDR3 has 14 amino acids. The CDR3 DNA is TGTGCCAGCAGCTCCCAGGGGGCCAAAAACATTCAGTACTTC. It codes for CASSSQGAKNIQYF.

Here the CDR3 DNA reads TGTGCCAGCAGTTCCCGGGACAGCAACACTGAAGCTTTCTTT. Its translation is CASSSRDSNTEAFF. This sequence joins TRBV25-1 and TRBJ1-1; 7 positions match TRBD1. The CDR3 is made up of 14 amino acids. The V segment lost 5 bases and the J segment 2 bases; nucleotides outside the gene matches: 5. Germline V gene lookup returns CDR1 MGHDK and CDR2 SYGVNS.

The V call is TRBV7-9, the J call TRBJ2-2; 8 bases align to TRBD1. The junction had 5 bases not matched to a gene; V was cut back by 6 bases and J by 2 bases. CDR1 is SEHNR and CDR2 is FQNEAQ in the germline V gene (reference sequence). The CDR3 has 15 amino acids. In DNA form, the CDR3 reads TGTGCCAGCAGACCCGGGACAGGCAACACCGGGGAGCTGTTTTTT. Translating it yields CASRPGTGNTGELFF.

The chain combines TRBV7-2 with TRBJ2-7; 8 positions match TRBD2. J lost 6 bases, V lost 3 bases, and 13 bases had no gene match. This CDR3 has 16 amino acids. Per germline, CDR1 SGHTA and CDR2 FQGNSA. The CDR3 nucleotides read TGTGCCAGCAGCTTGAACGCGGGAGGCCTGCTTGGCGAGCAGTACTTC. Its protein is CASSLNAGGLLGEQYF.

The chain recombines TRBV6-5 with TRBJ1-1; D unclear. This CDR3 contains 11 residues. With 6 bases removed from V and 4 bases from J, the gap between germline ends came to 6 bases. Per germline, CDR1 MNHEY and CDR2 SVGAGI. The CDR3 nucleotides read TGTGCCAGCAGCTCGTTCACTGAAGCTTTCTTT. Its protein is CASSSFTEAFF.

The count of this clone is one. The chain links TRBV30 to TRBJ2-1; the match to TRBD2 covers 11 bases. This CDR3 spans 13 amino acids. Germline V gene data show CDR1 as GTSNPN and CDR2 as SVGIG (reference sequence). The junction had 3 bases not matched to a gene; V was cut back by 6 bases and J by 5 bases. This chain's CDR3 is CACSGRGNNEQFF. CDR3 nucleotides: TGTGCCTGTAGCGGGAGGGGTAACAATGAGCAGTTCTTC.

In this sample, this clone turned up once. The V call is TRBV11-2, the J call TRBJ2-7, with TRBD2 matching 8 bases. The CDR3 consists of 15 residues. V trimming: 7 bases; J trimming: 2 bases; junction bases outside the gene matches: 10. Germline V lookup: CDR1 SGHAT, CDR2 FQNNGV. CDR3 amino acids: CASTSYSGLAYEQYV. CDR3 nucleotide sequence: TGTGCCAGCACCTCGTATTCGGGACTAGCCTACGAGCAGTACGTC.

The chain couples TRBV7-9 to TRBJ2-1, with 11 bases matching TRBD2. Germline CDR1 and CDR2: SEHNR and FQNEAQ (reference sequence). The CDR3 runs to 15 residues. Trimming took 6 bases from V and 9 from J; bases not matched to a gene: 10. The DNA of the CDR3 is TGTGCCAGCAGGTACTCCGCCGGGACTAGCGGTGAGCAGTTCTTC. It specifies CASRYSAGTSGEQFF.

The chain recombines TRBV6-1 with TRBJ2-5; 9 nucleotides line up with TRBD2. From germline, CDR1 is MNHNS and CDR2 SASEGT. This CDR3 has 15 residues. After removal of 6 bases from V and 1 base from J, the junction contained 6 bases not matched to a gene. As DNA, the CDR3 is TGTGCCAGCAGAGCTAGCGGGGTGTTCCAAGAGACCCAGTACTTC. Translation gives CASRASGVFQETQYF.